This record concerns one T cell receptor (beta chain) sequence. As yet, its antigen is unknown. Germline CDR1 reads LNHDA; CDR2 reads SQIVND (reference sequence). V was shortened by 5 bases and J by 1 base, with 11 bases between the two germline ends. The CDR3 totals 14 residues. The sample originates from a study of T cell responses to AZD1222 COVID-19 vaccine. Study-wide results and limits: Sampling that yielded the repertoires occurred only after the peak T cell response. Baseline serostatus was positive in only a handful of AZD1222 recipients.

TCRdb's table, derived via immunoSEQ multiplex PCR, lists solely in-frame clones and lacks some. The sample holds 110,000 or so clones; 88% are singletons and the top ten take approximately 6.5%. Sequencing was performed on peripheral blood, taken 28 days after the second AZD1222 dose. The chain carries TRBV19 and TRBJ1-2, with a weak D call TRBD1 (5 bases). This sequence originates from an adult who received the AZD1222 COVID-19 vaccine. This CDR3 reads CASSDRTLNYGYTF. CDR3 DNA sequence: TGTGCCAGTAGTGACAGAACGCTTAACTATGGCTACACCTTC.